Listed here are 2 T cell receptor beta chains from one sample, sequenced in a study of blood T cell repertoires in COVID-19. Sequencing used immunoSEQ multiplex PCR; TCRdb keeps in-frame clones, though not all of them. This sample yields about 380,000 clones, of which more than 75% are seen a single time; roughly 1.2% belongs to the top ten. Sequences were obtained from PBMCs or T cells enriched from blood (not recorded which). The receptor source for this set is a woman in her late teens or twenties who had recovered from COVID-19.

The chain carries TRBV10-3 and TRBJ2-7; 8 positions agree with TRBD2. The CDR3 length is 16 residues. V trimming: 5 bases; J trimming: 2 bases; junction bases outside the gene matches: 11. From germline, CDR1 is ENHRY and CDR2 SYGVKD. The CDR3 spells CAISSSRGGTTYEQYF. The CDR3 nucleotides are TGTGCCATCAGTTCCTCCCGGGGGGGCACAACCTACGAGCAGTACTTC.

This sequence joins TRBV6-1 and TRBJ1-5; no firm D call. V dropped 3 bases and J dropped 5 bases, with 11 bases sitting between them. The CDR3 runs 14 residues. Looked up from germline, CDR1 is MNHNS and CDR2 is SASEGT. CDR3 bases: TGTGCCAGCAGTGACGGGGTTATTTATCAGCCCCAGCATTTT. Translated: CASSDGVIYQPQHF.